The rows below give T cell receptor beta chains drawn from one sample of a study of CD8+ T cells in alopecia areata. The assay was immunoSEQ multiplex PCR, and TCRdb's table has in-frame clones only and misses some. Here the sample spans roughly 200,000 clones, about 48% being singletons. Here the sequenced sample was CD8+ T cells sorted from blood, taken at week 24, from a patient treated with tofacitinib. The receptors were gathered from a human donor with alopecia areata. Both conserved end residues are part of each CDR3. D genes are given only for firm matches. Rows give clone size only sometimes, using once, few, many, or a class for an expanded clone.

J gene	D gene	V gene	CDR3 length	clone size	CDR3 protein	CDR3 DNA
TRBJ2-2	.	TRBV29-1	17	.	CSVEDPQGQGNTGELFF	TGCAGCGTTGAAGATCCCCAGGGTCAAGGAAACACCGGGGAGCTGTTTTTT
TRBJ2-4	.	TRBV14	12	.	CASSQNTDIQYF	TGTGCCAGCAGCCAAAATACAGACATTCAGTACTTC
TRBJ1-1	.	TRBV30	11	.	CAWGPGTGIFF	.
TRBJ2-7	.	TRBV5-6	17	few	CASSLEGMGLSIYEQYF	TGTGCCAGCAGCTTGGAAGGTATGGGACTTAGTATCTACGAGCAGTACTTC
TRBJ1-6	.	TRBV14	13	.	CASSLIPSSDLHF	TGTGCCAGCAGCTTAATACCTTCCTCCGACCTCCACTTT
TRBJ2-7	.	TRBV11-2	15	.	CASSLYGEDWDEQYF	TGTGCCAGCAGCTTATACGGGGAAGATTGGGACGAGCAGTACTTC
TRBJ1-1	.	TRBV6-6	13	.	CASSTTGGTEAFF	TGTGCCAGTTCCACTACAGGAGGAACTGAAGCTTTCTTT
TRBJ1-2	.	TRBV5-1	17	.	CASIPHPDSQEGYGYTF	TGCGCCAGCATTCCTCATCCGGACAGCCAAGAAGGCTATGGCTACACCTTC
TRBJ1-2	.	TRBV4-3	12	.	CASRGPDYGYTF	TGCGCCTCACGGGGGCCTGACTATGGCTACACCTTC
TRBJ1-1	.	TRBV9	13	.	CASSPDTNTEAFF	TGTGCCAGCAGCCCAGACACGAACACTGAAGCTTTCTTT
TRBJ1-1	.	TRBV6-5	15	.	CASSYREGLNTEAFF	TGTGCCAGCAGTTACAGAGAGGGACTGAACACTGAAGCTTTCTTT
TRBJ2-1	TRBD1	TRBV29-1	16	few	CSVEGSGTGLNNEQFF	TGCAGCGTTGAAGGTTCTGGGACAGGGCTCAACAATGAGCAGTTCTTC
TRBJ1-4	.	TRBV25-1	14	.	CASSEWERDEKLFF	TGTGCCAGCAGTGAATGGGAGAGGGATGAAAAACTGTTTTTT
TRBJ1-1	TRBD1	TRBV7-9	15	.	CASSPRTGRRTEAFF	TGTGCCAGCAGCCCAAGGACAGGGAGAAGGACTGAAGCTTTCTTT
TRBJ1-2	.	TRBV29-1	11	few	CSVFGGYGYTF	TGCAGCGTCTTCGGAGGATATGGCTACACCTTC
TRBJ2-3	TRBD2	TRBV11-2	15	.	CASSPSSGGADTQYF	TGTGCCAGCAGCCCCTCTAGCGGGGGGGCAGATACGCAGTATTTT
TRBJ1-6	.	TRBV30	16	.	CACRSSESSYNSPLHF	TGTGCCTGTCGATCGTCAGAGAGCTCCTATAATTCACCCCTCCACTTT
TRBJ2-1	.	TRBV7-6	14	.	CASSSRGLVNEQFF	TGTGCCAGCAGCTCACGGGGACTCGTCAATGAGCAGTTCTTC
TRBJ2-2	TRBD1	TRBV7-9	15	.	CASSDDRGQVGELFF	TGTGCCAGCAGCGACGACAGGGGCCAGGTCGGGGAGCTGTTTTTT
TRBJ1-5	.	TRBV11-2	12	.	CASSLGDQPQHF	TGTGCCAGCAGCTTAGGAGATCAGCCCCAGCATTTT
TRBJ1-2	.	TRBV29-1	12	.	CSVVEGAGGYTF	TGCAGCGTTGTTGAGGGAGCGGGTGGCTACACCTTC
TRBJ2-3	TRBD2	TRBV11-2	16	.	CASSVPGLAYGDTQYF	TGTGCCAGCAGCGTACCGGGACTAGCGTATGGAGATACGCAGTATTTT
TRBJ2-7	TRBD1	TRBV7-9	17	few	CASSHRSNRGYSYEQYF	TGTGCCAGCAGCCACAGAAGTAACAGGGGGTATTCCTACGAGCAGTACTTC
TRBJ1-2	.	TRBV7-9	12	once	CASSLAGVTLDF	TGTGCCAGCAGCTTAGCCGGTGTTACCCTCGACTTC
TRBJ2-2	.	TRBV4-3	14	.	CASSQDRGGGELFF	TGCGCCAGCAGCCAAGACAGGGGGGGCGGGGAGCTGTTTTTT
TRBJ2-7	.	TRBV6-1	14	.	CASSTLRDGYEQYF	TGTGCCAGCAGCACACTTCGGGACGGCTACGAGCAGTACTTC
TRBJ2-1	.	TRBV2	14	few	CASSEDSSYNEQFF	TGTGCCAGCAGTGAAGACAGCTCCTACAATGAGCAGTTCTTC
TRBJ2-7	.	TRBV7-6	14	once	CASSLGGHGDEQYF	TGTGCCAGCAGCTTAGGAGGACACGGGGACGAGCAGTACTTC
TRBJ2-3	.	TRBV7-6	14	few	CASSLEGGTDTQYF	TGTGCCAGCAGCCTCGAAGGCGGGACGGATACGCAGTATTTT
TRBJ1-4	TRBD1	TRBV30	15	.	CAWSVTGRGKEKLFF	TGTGCCTGGAGTGTAACGGGCAGGGGGAAAGAAAAACTGTTTTTT
TRBJ1-1	.	TRBV5-4	11	.	CASARPTEAFF	TGTGCCAGCGCCCGGCCTACTGAAGCTTTCTTT
TRBJ2-5	.	TRBV11-1	13	few	CASSLEAGETQYF	TGTGCCAGCAGCTTAGAGGCGGGGGAGACCCAGTACTTC
TRBJ2-7	.	TRBV23-1	15	.	CASSHPPGRRSKQYF	TGCGCCAGCAGTCACCCCCCTGGCCGCAGATCTAAGCAGTACTTC
TRBJ2-3	.	TRBV4-3	17	once	CASSQDSLYSSTDTQYF	TGCGCCAGCAGCCAAGATAGTCTGTACTCTAGCACAGATACGCAGTATTTT
TRBJ1-6	TRBD1	TRBV30	14	.	CAWSDDRVNSPLHF	TGTGCCTGGAGCGACGACAGGGTGAATTCACCCCTCCACTTT
TRBJ2-3	TRBD2	TRBV29-1	16	.	CSVEDAASGATDTQYF	TGCAGCGTTGAAGATGCGGCTAGCGGGGCGACAGATACGCAGTATTTT
TRBJ2-7	.	TRBV29-1	11	.	CSVEISYEQYF	TGCAGCGTTGAAATCAGCTACGAGCAGTACTTC
TRBJ1-1	.	TRBV6-5	11	.	CASGESTEAFF	TGTGCCAGCGGCGAATCTACTGAAGCTTTCTTT
TRBJ1-2	TRBD1	TRBV5-1	18	few	CASSPGVRDSFFNYGYTF	TGCGCCAGCAGCCCGGGGGTCCGGGACAGTTTCTTTAACTATGGCTACACCTTC
TRBJ1-2	TRBD1	TRBV7-2	15	.	CASSSSGTGAYGYTF	TGTGCCAGCAGCTCCTCGGGGACAGGGGCCTATGGCTACACCTTC
TRBJ2-7	.	TRBV18	13	few	CASSPSGGYEQYF	TGTGCCAGCTCACCATCCGGGGGCTACGAGCAGTACTTC
TRBJ1-1	.	TRBV25-1	11	.	CASSPGTEAFF	TGTGCCAGCAGTCCGGGCACTGAAGCTTTCTTT
TRBJ2-5	.	TRBV5-1	13	.	CASSLGQEETQYF	TGCGCCAGCAGCTTGGGACAGGAAGAGACCCAGTACTTC
TRBJ1-1	TRBD1	TRBV25-1	11	.	CASQWTGRAFF	TGTGCCAGCCAATGGACAGGTAGAGCTTTCTTT
TRBJ2-1	TRBD2	TRBV19	16	few	CASTLSGAISYNEQFF	TGTGCCAGTACCCTTAGCGGGGCAATCTCCTACAATGAGCAGTTCTTC
TRBJ1-2	.	TRBV27	14	.	CASSLRRGGPGYTF	TGTGCCAGCAGTTTGAGGAGGGGGGGGCCGGGCTACACCTTC
TRBJ1-1	.	TRBV7-2	14	.	CASSLESPLVEAFF	TGTGCCAGCAGCTTAGAATCACCGTTGGTTGAAGCTTTCTTT
TRBJ2-7	.	TRBV2	16	.	CAGSGGGSGSSYEQYF	TGTGCCGGCAGTGGGGGTGGTAGCGGCAGCTCCTACGAGCAGTACTTC
TRBJ2-7	.	TRBV2	15	.	CASSPEIGNSYEQYF	TGTGCCAGCAGTCCTGAAATCGGTAACTCCTACGAGCAGTACTTC
TRBJ2-1	.	TRBV7-6	15	.	CASSLGVYTNNEQFF	TGTGCCAGCAGCTTAGGGGTTTACACGAACAATGAGCAGTTCTTC
TRBJ1-2	.	TRBV28	11	.	CASSYGMGYTF	TGTGCCAGCAGCTACGGTATGGGCTACACCTTC
TRBJ1-2	TRBD1	TRBV4-3	13	few	CASSQVDRGGYTF	TGCGCCAGCAGCCAAGTTGACAGGGGCGGCTACACCTTC
TRBJ2-7	.	TRBV27	13	few	CASSYRAPYEQYF	TGTGCCAGCAGTTACAGGGCCCCCTACGAGCAGTACTTC
TRBJ1-4	.	TRBV4-1	14	few	CASSQTSGVEKLFF	TGCGCCAGCAGCCAAACCTCAGGGGTTGAAAAACTGTTTTTT